The clone carrying this T cell receptor (beta chain) was observed a single time. Trimming stripped 4 bases from V and 0 bases from J, with 7 bases between. CDR1 and CDR2 (germline): SNHLY, FYNNEI. This CDR3 comprises 14 residues. This record belongs to a study of blood T cell repertoires in COVID-19. Generated by immunoSEQ multiplex PCR, the TCRdb table keeps only in-frame clones and is missing some. This sample has some 70,000 clones, with about 88% found just once. The material sequenced was peripheral blood. The chain recombines TRBV2 with TRBJ1-5; a possible D gene is TRBD1 (6 bases). This clonotype was obtained from a man aged 45-60 years with active COVID-19. The CDR3 coding sequence is TGTGCCAGCAGTGGGACAGATAGCAATCAGCCCCAGCATTTT. Translation: CASSGTDSNQPQHF.